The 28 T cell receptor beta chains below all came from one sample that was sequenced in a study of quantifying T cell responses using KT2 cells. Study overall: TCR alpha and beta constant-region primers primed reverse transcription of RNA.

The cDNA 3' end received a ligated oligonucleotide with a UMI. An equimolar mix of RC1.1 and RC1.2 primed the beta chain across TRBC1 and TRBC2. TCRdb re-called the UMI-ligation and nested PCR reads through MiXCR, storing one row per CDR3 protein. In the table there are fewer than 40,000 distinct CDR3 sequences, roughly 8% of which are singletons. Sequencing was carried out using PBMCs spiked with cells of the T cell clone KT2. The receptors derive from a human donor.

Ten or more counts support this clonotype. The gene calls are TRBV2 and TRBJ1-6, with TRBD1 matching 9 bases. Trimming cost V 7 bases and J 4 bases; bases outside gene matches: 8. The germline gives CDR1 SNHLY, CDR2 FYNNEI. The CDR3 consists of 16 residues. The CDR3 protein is CASKPGTGTYNSPLHF. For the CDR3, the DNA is TGTGCCAGCAAACCCGGGACAGGGACTTATAATTCACCCCTCCACTTT.

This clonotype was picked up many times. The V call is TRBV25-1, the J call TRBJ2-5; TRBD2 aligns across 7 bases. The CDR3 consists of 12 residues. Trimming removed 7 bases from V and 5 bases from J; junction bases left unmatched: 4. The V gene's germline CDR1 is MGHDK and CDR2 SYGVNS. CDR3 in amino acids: CASMFGGETQYF. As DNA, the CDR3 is TGTGCCAGCATGTTCGGGGGGGAGACCCAGTACTTC.

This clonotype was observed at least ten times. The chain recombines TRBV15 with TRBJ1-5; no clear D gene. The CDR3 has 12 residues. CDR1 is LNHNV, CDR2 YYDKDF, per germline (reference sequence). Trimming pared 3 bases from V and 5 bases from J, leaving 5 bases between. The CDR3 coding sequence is TGTGCCACCAGCAGTGGCTATCAGCCCCAGCATTTT. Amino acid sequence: CATSSGYQPQHF.

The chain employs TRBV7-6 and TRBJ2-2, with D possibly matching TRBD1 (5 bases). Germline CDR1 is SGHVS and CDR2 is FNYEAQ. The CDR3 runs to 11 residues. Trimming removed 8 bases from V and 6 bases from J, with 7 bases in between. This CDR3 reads CASQGSGELFF. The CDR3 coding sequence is TGTGCCAGCCAGGGCTCCGGGGAGCTGTTTTTT.

CDR3: CASGDQGRGVDEKLFF. For the CDR3, the DNA is TGTGCCAGCGGAGACCAGGGCCGGGGAGTGGATGAAAAACTGTTTTTT. The chain carries TRBV27 and TRBJ1-4; possible D gene TRBD1, 5 bases. V gave up 8 bases and J gave up 6 bases, with 22 bases separating them. There are 16 residues in the CDR3. Germline V gene sequence: CDR1 MNHEY, CDR2 SMNVEV (reference sequence).

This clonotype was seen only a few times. The CDR3 loop reads CASSLGVRATYGYTF. CDR3 coding DNA: TGTGCCAGCAGCTTAGGTGTGAGGGCCACCTATGGCTACACCTTC. The chain couples TRBV5-6 to TRBJ1-2; no reliable D call. The CDR3 totals 15 residues. Germline CDR1 SGHDT, CDR2 YYEEEE. The V end was cut by 2 bases, the J end by 4 bases, with 15 bases between.

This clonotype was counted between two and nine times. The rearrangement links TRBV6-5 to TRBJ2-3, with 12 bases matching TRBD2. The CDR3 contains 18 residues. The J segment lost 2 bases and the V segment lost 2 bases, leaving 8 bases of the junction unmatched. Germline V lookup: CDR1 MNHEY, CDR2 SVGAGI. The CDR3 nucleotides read TGTGCCAGCAGTTACACAAGACTAGCGGGGGCTACCACAGATACGCAGTATTTT. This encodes CASSYTRLAGATTDTQYF.

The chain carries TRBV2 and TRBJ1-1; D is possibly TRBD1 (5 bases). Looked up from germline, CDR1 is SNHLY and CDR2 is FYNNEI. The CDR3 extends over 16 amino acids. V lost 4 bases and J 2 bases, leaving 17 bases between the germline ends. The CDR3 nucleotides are TGTGCCAGCAGTGGGCCCCGTAGGGACCTTAACACTGAAGCTTTCTTT. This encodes CASSGPRRDLNTEAFF.

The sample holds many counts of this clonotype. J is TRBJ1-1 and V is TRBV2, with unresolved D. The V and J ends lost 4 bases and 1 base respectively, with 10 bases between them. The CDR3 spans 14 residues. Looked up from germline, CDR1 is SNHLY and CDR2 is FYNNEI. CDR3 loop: CASSVRQSNTEAFF. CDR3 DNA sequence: TGTGCCAGCAGTGTCCGGCAGTCGAACACTGAAGCTTTCTTT.

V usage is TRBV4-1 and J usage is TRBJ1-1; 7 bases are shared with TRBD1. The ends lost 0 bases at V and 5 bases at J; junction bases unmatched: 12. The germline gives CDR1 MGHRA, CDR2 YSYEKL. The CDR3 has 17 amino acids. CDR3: CASSQEIKGALGTEAFF. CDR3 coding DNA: TGCGCCAGCAGCCAAGAGATTAAGGGGGCTTTGGGGACTGAAGCTTTCTTT.

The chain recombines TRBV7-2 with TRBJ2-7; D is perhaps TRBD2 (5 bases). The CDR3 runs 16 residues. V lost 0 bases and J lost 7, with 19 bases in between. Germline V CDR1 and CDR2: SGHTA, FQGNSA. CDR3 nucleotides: TGTGCCAGCAGCTTAGCAGGTACTACTCCCTCGGGGGAGCAGTACTTC. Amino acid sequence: CASSLAGTTPSGEQYF.

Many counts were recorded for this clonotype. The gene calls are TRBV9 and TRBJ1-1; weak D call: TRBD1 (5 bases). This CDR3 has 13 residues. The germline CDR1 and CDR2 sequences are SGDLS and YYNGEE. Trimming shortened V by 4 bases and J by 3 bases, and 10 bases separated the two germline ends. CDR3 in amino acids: CASSPGGDTEAFF. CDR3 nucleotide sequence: TGTGCCAGCAGCCCCGGGGGGGACACTGAAGCTTTCTTT. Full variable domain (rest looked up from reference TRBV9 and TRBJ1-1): DSGVTQTPKHLITATGQRVTLRCSPRSGDLSVYWYQQSLDQGLQFLIQYYNGEERAKGNILERFSAQQFPDLHSELNLSSLELGDSALYFCASSPGGDTEAFFGQGTRLTVV.

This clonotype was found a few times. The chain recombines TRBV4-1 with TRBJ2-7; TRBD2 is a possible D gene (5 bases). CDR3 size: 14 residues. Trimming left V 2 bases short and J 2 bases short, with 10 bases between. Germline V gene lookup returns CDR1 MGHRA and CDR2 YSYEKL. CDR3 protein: CASSQHLGAYEQYF. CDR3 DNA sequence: TGCGCCAGCAGCCAACACTTGGGAGCCTACGAGCAGTACTTC.

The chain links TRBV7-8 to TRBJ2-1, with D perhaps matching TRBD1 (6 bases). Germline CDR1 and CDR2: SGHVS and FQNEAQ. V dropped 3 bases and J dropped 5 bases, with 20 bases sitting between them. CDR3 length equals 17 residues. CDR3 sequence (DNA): TGTGCCAGCAGCTTTTCACCTTCGGCAGGGGTGGACAATGAGCAGTTCTTC. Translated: CASSFSPSAGVDNEQFF.

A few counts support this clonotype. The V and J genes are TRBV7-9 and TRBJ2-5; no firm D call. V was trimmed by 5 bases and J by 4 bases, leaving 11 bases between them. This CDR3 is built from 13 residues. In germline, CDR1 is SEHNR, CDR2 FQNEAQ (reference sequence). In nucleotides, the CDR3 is TGTGCCAGCAGCCCCTCGGGCCGAGAGACCCAGTACTTC. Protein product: CASSPSGRETQYF.

The CDR3 is CASKGHLGNTIYF. CDR3 in DNA: TGTGCCAGCAAGGGACATCTTGGAAACACCATATATTTT. The chain recombines TRBV5-6 with TRBJ1-3, with D perhaps matching TRBD1 (6 bases). This CDR3 spans 13 amino acids. Germline V gene data show CDR1 as SGHDT and CDR2 as YYEEEE. The V end lost 6 bases, the J end lost 3 bases, and 10 bases lay between the germline ends. The full variable domain, in which reference TRBV5-6 and TRBJ1-3 provide the parts outside the CDR3, is DAGVTQSPTHLIKTRGQQVTLRCSPKSGHDTVSWYQQALGQGPQFIFQYYEEEERQRGNFPDRFSGHQFPNYSSELNVNALLLGDSALYLCASKGHLGNTIYFGEGSWLTVV.

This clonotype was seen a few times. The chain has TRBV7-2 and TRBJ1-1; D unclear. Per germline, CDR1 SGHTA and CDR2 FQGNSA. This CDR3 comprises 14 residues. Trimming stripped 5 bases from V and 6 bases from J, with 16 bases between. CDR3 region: CASSREVGTSEAFF. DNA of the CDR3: TGTGCCAGCAGCCGAGAGGTGGGAACGTCTGAAGCTTTCTTT.

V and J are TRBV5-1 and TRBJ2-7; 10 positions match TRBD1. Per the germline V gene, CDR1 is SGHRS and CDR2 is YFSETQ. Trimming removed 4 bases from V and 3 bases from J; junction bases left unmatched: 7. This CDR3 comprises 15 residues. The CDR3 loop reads CASSPGQGIGYEQYF. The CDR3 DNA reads TGCGCCAGCAGCCCGGGACAGGGGATCGGCTACGAGCAGTACTTC. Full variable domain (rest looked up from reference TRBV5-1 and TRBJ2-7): KAGVTQTPRYLIKTRGQQVTLSCSPISGHRSVSWYQQTPGQGLQFLFEYFSETQRNKGNFPGRFSGRQFSNSRSEMNVSTLELGDSALYLCASSPGQGIGYEQYFGPGTRLTVT.

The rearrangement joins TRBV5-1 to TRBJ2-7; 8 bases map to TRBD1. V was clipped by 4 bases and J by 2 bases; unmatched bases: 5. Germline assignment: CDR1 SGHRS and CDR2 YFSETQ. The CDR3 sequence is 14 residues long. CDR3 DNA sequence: TGCGCCAGCAGCCCAAGGACAGGGACCTACGAGCAGTACTTC. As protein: CASSPRTGTYEQYF.

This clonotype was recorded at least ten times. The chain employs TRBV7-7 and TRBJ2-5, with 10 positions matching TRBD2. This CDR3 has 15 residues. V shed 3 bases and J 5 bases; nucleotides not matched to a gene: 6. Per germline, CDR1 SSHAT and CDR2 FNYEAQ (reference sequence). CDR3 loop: CASSFTAGGPETQYF. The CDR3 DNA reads TGTGCCAGCAGCTTTACAGCGGGGGGGCCGGAGACCCAGTACTTC.

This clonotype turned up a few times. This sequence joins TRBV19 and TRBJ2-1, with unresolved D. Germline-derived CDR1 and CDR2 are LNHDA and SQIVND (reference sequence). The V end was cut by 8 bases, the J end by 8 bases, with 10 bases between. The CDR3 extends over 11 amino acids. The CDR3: CASYSGDEQFF. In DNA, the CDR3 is TGTGCCAGTTATTCGGGTGATGAGCAGTTCTTC. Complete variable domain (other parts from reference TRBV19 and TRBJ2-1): DGGITQSPKYLFRKEGQNVTLSCEQNLNHDAMYWYRQDPGQGLRLIYYSQIVNDFQKGDIAEGYSVSREKKESFPLTVTSAQKNPTAFYLCASYSGDEQFFGPGTRLTVL.

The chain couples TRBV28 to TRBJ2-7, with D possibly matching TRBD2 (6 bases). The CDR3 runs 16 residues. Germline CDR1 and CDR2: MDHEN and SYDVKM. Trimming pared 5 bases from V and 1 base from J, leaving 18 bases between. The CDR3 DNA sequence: TGTGCCAGCAGTGCCCGCCAGGAGGGCCCTTCCTACGAGCAGTACTTC. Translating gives CASSARQEGPSYEQYF. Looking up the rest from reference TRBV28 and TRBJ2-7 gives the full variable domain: DVKVTQSSRYLVKRTGEKVFLECVQDMDHENMFWYRQDPGLGLRLIYFSYDVKMKEKGDIPEGYSVSREKKERFSLILESASTNQTSMYLCASSARQEGPSYEQYFGPGTRLTVT.

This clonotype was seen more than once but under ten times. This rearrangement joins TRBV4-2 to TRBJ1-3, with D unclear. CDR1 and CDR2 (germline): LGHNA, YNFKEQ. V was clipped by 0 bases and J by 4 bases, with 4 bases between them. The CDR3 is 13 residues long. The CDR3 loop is CASSQEPGNTIYF. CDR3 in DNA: TGTGCCAGCAGCCAAGAGCCCGGAAACACCATATATTTT.

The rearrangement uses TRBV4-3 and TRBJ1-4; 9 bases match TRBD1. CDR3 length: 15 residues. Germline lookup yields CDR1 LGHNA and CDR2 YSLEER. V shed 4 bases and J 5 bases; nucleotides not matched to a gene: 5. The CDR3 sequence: CASSPGDRDNEKLFF. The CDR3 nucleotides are TGCGCCAGCAGCCCAGGGGACAGGGACAATGAAAAACTGTTTTTT.

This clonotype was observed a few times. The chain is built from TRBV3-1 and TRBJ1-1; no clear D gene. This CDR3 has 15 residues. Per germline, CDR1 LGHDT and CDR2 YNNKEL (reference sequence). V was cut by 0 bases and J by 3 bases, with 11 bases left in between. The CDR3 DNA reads TGTGCCAGCAGCCAAGAGATGGCACAAGACACTGAAGCTTTCTTT. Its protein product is CASSQEMAQDTEAFF.

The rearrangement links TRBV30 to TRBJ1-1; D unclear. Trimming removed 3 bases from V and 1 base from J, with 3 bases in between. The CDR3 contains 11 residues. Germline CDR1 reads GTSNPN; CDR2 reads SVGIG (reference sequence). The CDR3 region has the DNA TGTGCCTGGAGAAGGAACACTGAAGCTTTCTTT. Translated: CAWRRNTEAFF.

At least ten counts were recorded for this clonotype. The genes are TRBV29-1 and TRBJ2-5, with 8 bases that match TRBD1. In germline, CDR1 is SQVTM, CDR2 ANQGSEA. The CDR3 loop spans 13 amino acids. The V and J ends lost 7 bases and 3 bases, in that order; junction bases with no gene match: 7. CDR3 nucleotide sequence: TGCAGCGCCGACAGGGGAGCGGAAGAGACCCAGTACTTC. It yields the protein CSADRGAEETQYF.

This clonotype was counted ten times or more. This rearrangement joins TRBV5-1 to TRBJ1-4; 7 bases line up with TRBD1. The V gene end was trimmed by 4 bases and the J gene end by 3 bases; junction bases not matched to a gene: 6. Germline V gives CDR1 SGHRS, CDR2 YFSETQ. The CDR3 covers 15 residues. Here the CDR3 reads CASSLGTVPNEKLFF. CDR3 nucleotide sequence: TGCGCCAGCAGCCTCGGGACAGTCCCTAATGAAAAACTGTTTTTT.